Listed here are 24 T cell receptor beta chains from one sample, sequenced in a study of cytomegalovirus exposure and HLA in healthy donors. The study ran its PCR with 60 Vbeta and 13 Jbeta primers. Libraries were prepared by immunoSEQ multiplex PCR; TCRdb keeps only in-frame clonotypes and omits some of them. The sample consists of about 88,000 clones, 90% of them appearing once. Sequenced input: PBMCs. These TCRs come from a man between 18 and 29 years old in good health and CMV-seronegative.

V is TRBV6-5 and J is TRBJ1-1; D possibly corresponds to TRBD1 (6 bases). With 2 bases removed from V and 4 bases from J, the gap between germline ends came to 14 bases. CDR1 and CDR2 (germline): MNHEY, SVGAGI. This CDR3 comprises 15 residues. The CDR3 DNA is TGTGCCAGCAGTTACGGCAGGGGAGGGGGCACTGAAGCTTTCTTT. Protein sequence: CASSYGRGGGTEAFF.

The chain is built from TRBV5-1 and TRBJ1-2, with 9 bases lining up with TRBD1. J gave up 3 bases and V 2 bases, and 5 bases lay outside the gene matches. The germline gives CDR1 SGHRS, CDR2 YFSETQ. The CDR3 runs to 15 residues. The CDR3 nucleotides read TGCGCCAGCAGCTTCGGGACAGGGAGAGACTATGGCTACACCTTC. This sequence encodes CASSFGTGRDYGYTF. Complete variable domain (other parts from reference TRBV5-1 and TRBJ1-2): KAGVTQTPRYLIKTRGQQVTLSCSPISGHRSVSWYQQTPGQGLQFLFEYFSETQRNKGNFPGRFSGRQFSNSRSEMNVSTLELGDSALYLCASSFGTGRDYGYTFGSGTRLTVV.

The chain couples TRBV28 to TRBJ2-1, with a tentative D call TRBD2 (5 bases). Germline CDR1 MDHEN, CDR2 SYDVKM. Deletions cut 4 bases from V and 6 bases from J, with 19 bases between. There are 16 residues in the CDR3. The CDR3 DNA is TGTGCCAGCAGTTCCTCACCCGACTACGTAGGCAATGAGCAGTTCTTC. The encoded protein is CASSSSPDYVGNEQFF. Combining the CDR3 with reference TRBV28 and TRBJ2-1 gives the whole variable domain DVKVTQSSRYLVKRTGEKVFLECVQDMDHENMFWYRQDPGLGLRLIYFSYDVKMKEKGDIPEGYSVSREKKERFSLILESASTNQTSMYLCASSSSPDYVGNEQFFGPGTRLTVL.

This clone has a single count. The rearrangement joins TRBV28 to TRBJ2-1; the match to TRBD2 covers 7 bases. The J segment lost 0 bases and the V segment lost 1 base, leaving 3 bases of the junction unmatched. The CDR3 is 16 amino acids. CDR1 is MDHEN, CDR2 SYDVKM, per germline. CDR3 nucleotide sequence: TGTGCCAGCAGTTTATCACTAGCGACCTCCTACAATGAGCAGTTCTTC. It is translated as CASSLSLATSYNEQFF.

The chain uses TRBV9 and TRBJ2-1; 9 positions agree with TRBD1. Looked up from germline, CDR1 is SGDLS and CDR2 is YYNGEE. Germline trimming cut 0 bases from V and 4 bases from J; bases unmatched to any gene: 5. The CDR3 is 16 amino acids. The CDR3 loop reads CASSVGWTGEYNEQFF. In DNA, the CDR3 is TGTGCCAGCAGCGTAGGCTGGACAGGGGAGTACAATGAGCAGTTCTTC.

CDR3 sequence (DNA): TGTGCCAGCAGTCCCCCGAGCGGCTCCTACAATGAGCAGTTCTTC. Translated, it gives CASSPPSGSYNEQFF. J is TRBJ2-1 and V is TRBV27, with D possibly being TRBD2 (5 bases). The CDR3 totals 15 residues. Germline values: CDR1 MNHEY, CDR2 SMNVEV (reference sequence). Trimming removed 5 bases from V and 0 bases from J, with 11 bases in between.

V gene TRBV4-3 combines with J gene TRBJ1-2; D call uncertain. The CDR3 runs to 14 residues. Germline lookup yields CDR1 LGHNA and CDR2 YSLEER. The V gene lost 3 bases and the J gene lost 3 bases, with 11 bases spanning the gap. DNA of the CDR3: TGCGCCAGCAGCCACGTACGGGATTACTATGGCTACACCTTC. Translating gives CASSHVRDYYGYTF.

The chain couples TRBV7-2 to TRBJ1-3, with D hard to call. The CDR3 length is 16 residues. V was shortened by 1 base and J by 5 bases, with 15 bases between the two germline ends. CDR1 is SGHTA, CDR2 FQGNSA, per germline. In nucleotides, the CDR3 is TGTGCCAGCAGCTTAGTGGAGGGAGGTCGACGAAACACCATATATTTT. As protein: CASSLVEGGRRNTIYF.

V gene TRBV5-1 combines with J gene TRBJ2-5; 7 nucleotides line up with TRBD1. Trimming took 2 bases from V and 4 from J; bases not matched to a gene: 8. CDR3 length: 15 amino acids. The germline gives CDR1 SGHRS, CDR2 YFSETQ. The CDR3 loop is CASSFPDRPRETQYF. For the CDR3, the DNA is TGCGCCAGCAGCTTCCCGGACAGGCCTCGAGAGACCCAGTACTTC.

The chain recombines TRBV7-2 with TRBJ2-3; 7 bases match TRBD1. Losses at the gene ends were 4 bases for V and 5 bases for J; bases not matched to a gene: 3. The CDR3 loop spans 13 amino acids. CDR1 is SGHTA and CDR2 is FQGNSA in the germline V gene. The DNA of the CDR3 is TGTGCCAGCAGCTCCAACAGGGGAGATACGCAGTATTTT. Encoded protein: CASSSNRGDTQYF.

The chain carries TRBV20-1 and TRBJ2-3, with TRBD2 matching over 7 bases. Germline-derived CDR1 and CDR2 are DFQATT and SNEGSKA (reference sequence). CDR3 length equals 10 residues. The CDR3 DNA is TGCATTTTACTAGCGGATACGCAGTATTTT. Amino acids: CILLADTQYF.

This chain uses TRBV5-1 with TRBJ2-5; D is undetermined. The CDR3 is made up of 14 amino acids. Germline V gene data show CDR1 as SGHRS and CDR2 as YFSETQ. V was pared by 0 bases and J by 4 bases, with 10 bases between. The CDR3 DNA reads TGCGCCAGCAGCTTGGCGCCCCTGCGAGAGACCCAGTACTTC. This gives the protein CASSLAPLRETQYF.

The chain uses TRBV27 and TRBJ2-2; TRBD1 matches 10 bases. This CDR3 comprises 17 residues. Looked up from germline, CDR1 is MNHEY and CDR2 is SMNVEV (reference sequence). The trim removed 4 bases at V and 5 bases at J, leaving 10 bases unmatched. In DNA form, the CDR3 reads TGTGCCAGCAGTTCTTATAGGGGACAGGGGTGGACCGGGGAGCTGTTTTTT. Translated, it gives CASSSYRGQGWTGELFF.

The sample holds a few counts of this clone. This chain links TRBV5-1 with TRBJ2-3; TRBD2 matches 8 bases. Unmatched junction bases numbered 4, after V lost 0 bases and J lost 4 bases. The CDR3 has 15 residues. The germline CDR1 and CDR2 sequences are SGHRS and YFSETQ. The CDR3 DNA follows: TGCGCCAGCAGCTTGGTGCCGGGAGGGCCAGATACGCAGTATTTT. Translation gives CASSLVPGGPDTQYF.

This sequence joins TRBV6-1 and TRBJ2-7; 7 nucleotides line up with TRBD2. The CDR3 consists of 14 residues. Germline trimming cut 6 bases from V and 2 bases from J; bases unmatched to any gene: 7. From germline, CDR1 is MNHNS and CDR2 SASEGT. Written as DNA, the CDR3 is TGTGCCAGCAGGCCGGGGGGTGTTGCCTACGAGCAGTACTTC. Its protein is CASRPGGVAYEQYF.

The V gene is TRBV2, the J gene TRBJ2-1; 12 nucleotides line up with TRBD1. In germline, CDR1 is SNHLY, CDR2 FYNNEI. The CDR3 contains 14 residues. V was clipped by 6 bases and J by 7 bases; unmatched bases: 4. DNA of the CDR3: TGTGCCAGCAGCCGGGACAGGGGGCTTAATGAGCAGTTCTTC. Encoded protein: CASSRDRGLNEQFF.

The chain recombines TRBV5-4 with TRBJ2-5; 12 bases are shared with TRBD2. The length of the CDR3 is 16 residues. Germline loops: CDR1 SGHNT, CDR2 YYREEE (reference sequence). Trimming cost V 0 bases and J 5 bases; bases outside gene matches: 5. The CDR3 DNA follows: TGTGCCAGCAGCTTGGCTAGCGGGAGGGTTAGGGAGACCCAGTACTTC. Its translation is CASSLASGRVRETQYF.

This chain uses TRBV28 with TRBJ1-2; 10 nucleotides match TRBD1. Trimming removed 4 bases from V and 4 bases from J; junction bases left unmatched: 12. Per the germline V gene, CDR1 is MDHEN and CDR2 is SYDVKM. This CDR3 is 17 amino acids long. The CDR3 DNA sequence: TGTGCCAGCAGTTCGCCCCCCGGGACAGGGGAGGGCTATGGCTACACCTTC. This codes for CASSSPPGTGEGYGYTF.

The rearrangement joins TRBV9 to TRBJ2-2, with 9 bases that match TRBD2. This CDR3 comprises 17 residues. After removal of 0 bases from V and 6 bases from J, the junction contained 9 bases not matched to a gene. From germline, CDR1 is SGDLS and CDR2 YYNGEE. The CDR3 sequence is CASSVVIAGGGSGELFF. Written as DNA, the CDR3 is TGTGCCAGCAGCGTAGTTATCGCGGGAGGGGGGTCCGGGGAGCTGTTTTTT. Filled out from reference TRBV9 and TRBJ2-2, the complete variable domain reads DSGVTQTPKHLITATGQRVTLRCSPRSGDLSVYWYQQSLDQGLQFLIQYYNGEERAKGNILERFSAQQFPDLHSELNLSSLELGDSALYFCASSVVIAGGGSGELFFGEGSRLTVL.

This chain connects TRBV7-2 to TRBJ2-5; TRBD1 is a possible D gene (5 bases). With the DNA end fitting TRBJ2-7 better, the J assignment may be wrong. The CDR3 sequence is 16 residues long. Germline CDR1 and CDR2: SGHTA and FQGNSA. CDR3 region: CASSSDVGRAVYEQYF. CDR3 nucleotides: TGTGCCAGCAGCTCCGATGTTGGCAGGGCCGTATACGAGCAGTACTTC.

This clone was seen more than once but under ten times. This chain joins TRBV9 and TRBJ2-1; 8 nucleotides line up with TRBD2. The CDR3 is made up of 16 amino acids. Germline loops: CDR1 SGDLS, CDR2 YYNGEE. Trimming at V came to 0 bases and at J to 0 bases, leaving 2 bases not matched to a gene. DNA of the CDR3: TGTGCCAGCAGCGTAGCGGGAGGGGGCTCCTACAATGAGCAGTTCTTC. It translates to CASSVAGGGSYNEQFF. Supplemented by reference TRBV9 and TRBJ2-1, the full variable domain reads DSGVTQTPKHLITATGQRVTLRCSPRSGDLSVYWYQQSLDQGLQFLIQYYNGEERAKGNILERFSAQQFPDLHSELNLSSLELGDSALYFCASSVAGGGSYNEQFFGPGTRLTVL.

The chain uses TRBV7-9 and TRBJ1-5; TRBD1 matches at 7 bases. Trimming removed 7 bases from V and 4 bases from J; junction bases left unmatched: 4. This CDR3 is built from 13 residues. The germline gives CDR1 SEHNR, CDR2 FQNEAQ (reference sequence). The CDR3 region is CASTPGQNQPQHF. DNA of the CDR3: TGTGCCAGCACCCCGGGACAGAATCAGCCCCAGCATTTT.

The V and J genes are TRBV5-6 and TRBJ1-3; a weak D match, TRBD1 (6 bases). This CDR3 spans 17 amino acids. Trimming took 4 bases from V and 2 from J, leaving 19 bases between them. The germline CDR1 and CDR2 sequences are SGHDT and YYEEEE. Here the CDR3 DNA reads TGTGCCAGCAGCCTCTTTTTAGGGACACAGACTGGAAACACCATATATTTT. Protein product: CASSLFLGTQTGNTIYF.

The rearrangement links TRBV6-4 to TRBJ2-1, with TRBD2 matching 11 bases. The CDR3 length is 14 residues. V shed 6 bases and J 6 bases; nucleotides not matched to a gene: 4. The V gene's germline CDR1 is MRHNA and CDR2 SNTAGT. As DNA, the CDR3 is TGTGCCAGCAGCCCGACTAGCGGGATCAATGAGCAGTTCTTC. Encoded protein: CASSPTSGINEQFF.